This TCR beta chain was recovered during a study of shared clonotypes between healthy human individuals (dated by TCRdb to the early 2020s). With regard to the full study: The cohort included three men and a couple of women between 18 and 49 years of age. Per donor, three plates each were used for CD4 naive and CD4 memory, two for CD8 naive, and one for CD8 memory. To estimate repertoire size and how much clonotypes are shared between individuals, the study performed deep sequencing of blood TCR repertoires from roughly five healthy adults. To increase sequencing depth and limit assay-specific biases, different laboratories used diverse techniques to prepare libraries and sequence TCR repertoires. Between about 0.85 and 9.5 billion PBMCs per donor were obtained by leukapheresis. The investigation overall reported the following: When a handful of donors were compared, the shared fraction of clonotypes was around 5% for naive CD4, about 4% for naive CD8, 2.3% for memory CD4, and 0.4% for memory CD8. Because the study included only a small number of donors, the genetic and exposure-history diversity represented was limited. Sampling was limited to blood, and TCR repertoires in tissue likely differ from TCR repertoires in blood. Estimated clonotype richness was generally larger for naive than for memory subsets. Incomplete sequencing was indicated by rarefaction of sorted-subset datasets, despite the large sequencing depth. Higher generation probabilities were observed for clonotypes shared by all four sorted-subset donors than for non-shared clonotypes. Pairwise subsampling led to the expectation that sequencing depth would affect the degree of clonotype sharing among donors.

TCR CDR3 regions were amplified from genomic DNA by multiplex PCR using the deep immunoSEQ assay. Genomic DNA extracted from each cell subset was distributed evenly over all wells of several immunoSEQ 96-well plates, and each plate served as one replicate. For sorted subsets, each replicate PCR was loaded with roughly 190 ng genomic DNA, equivalent to 25,000 to 35,000 T cell genomes. The purified libraries were quantified using a Qubit 3.0 fluorometer, sized with a Bioanalyzer 2100, and then quantified again using the KAPA Library Quantification kit. Every immunoSEQ 96-well plate was sequenced on a separate single-read 150-cycle Illumina NextSeq 550 flow cell. In the original analysis: The immunoSEQ output contained only junctional sequences without quality scores, so filtering could not match that applied to full-length reads. Sequences were annotated with PyIR, a Python wrapper for IgBLAST v1.9, using IMGT germline references to assign V/J genes and CDR3. Reads were filtered out if the reads had weak V/J assignments (E-value above 1e-6), no CDR3, stop codons, out-of-frame junctions, or ambiguous translated residues. A V3J clonotype was defined by an identical inferred V gene, J gene, and CDR3 amino acid sequence. To compute the percentage overlap between repertoires, the number of shared unique clonotypes was divided by the size of the smaller repertoire. Three approaches were used to assess repertoire richness: RTK rarefaction, the Chao1 estimator, and Recon v2.1 estimates of unobserved clonotypes. Generation probabilities for all TCRbeta clonotypes obtained by the gDNA method from a handful of donors were computed using OLGA. Imported from immuneACCESS, the table was reduced by TCRdb to in-frame sequences with V and J called. These copies leave out some clones; in studies compared against another copy, an unresolved V gene accounts for under half, and the cause of the remainder is not known. V, J and clone size were drawn from that table, and D and trimming were deduced from the DNA. The sample table contains about 2 million clones; only one count was recorded for over 85% of them. Less than 1.5% of the sample comes from the top ten.

CDR1 is given as SEHNR and CDR2 as FQNEAQ, both from the germline V gene (reference sequence). From the cysteine through the phenylalanine, the CDR3 covers 14 amino acids. CDR3 DNA is the only sequence kept; it has 42 bases, read in frame from the first base. Trimming at the junction amounts to 4 bases on V and 4 bases on J, and the germline ends lie 12 bases apart. For the CD8 naive samples, CD45RO-negative cells were positively selected for CCR7, yielding a CD45RA+CCR7+ population from which TemRA cells were excluded. Donors were healthy HIV-negative adults with no recently reported acute infections or vaccinations. All donors were Caucasian adults living in Nashville, Tennessee, USA. Blood was collected by leukapheresis, and PBMCs were isolated by Ficoll-Histopaque density gradient centrifugation and then cryopreserved in liquid nitrogen vapor phase. Analytical flow cytometry was used to check the purity and quantity of every magnetically sorted T cell population. Each sorted fraction had its genomic DNA isolated and then quantified by UV absorbance on a Nanodrop 2000c.

For this clone: This clone's antigen is unknown. No quality values exist for individual bases; no much larger clone is one base distant.

The rearranged segments are TRBV7-9 and TRBJ2-3, with the D segment identity uncertain. This receptor was taken from a man aged 18 to 35 in good health. Sequencing was done on a sample of naive CD8+ T cells sorted from blood. The cell subset or site label for this specimen denotes: CD45RA+CCR7+. The nucleotide sequence is given as TGTGCCAGCAGCTCAACTCGTGAATCAGATACGCAGTATTTT. Translated, it reads CASSSTRESDTQYF.